This T cell receptor beta chain comes out of a study of cytomegalovirus exposure and HLA in healthy donors. Across the whole study: Prior work identified around 120 million unique TCR beta sequences in around 170 million T cells. The study, taken as a whole, reports: The study assumed roughly uniform donor sequencing depth for presence/absence analyses.

As regards this clone: Its specificity is unknown.

PCR was performed using 60 Vbeta and 13 Jbeta primers. TCRdb's table, derived via immunoSEQ multiplex PCR, lists solely in-frame clones and lacks some. The table lists 130,000 to 150,000 clones, around 81% of them singletons. V lost 1 base and J lost 5, with 14 bases in between. The CDR3 is made up of 16 amino acids. Germline V gene sequence: CDR1 MGHDK, CDR2 SYGVNS. The sequence was obtained from a male donor in good health and CMV-seronegative. Sequenced input: PBMCs. V gene TRBV25-1 combines with J gene TRBJ2-2; D is ambiguous. Here the CDR3 reads CASSEFGGKRTGELFF. DNA of the CDR3: TGTGCCAGCAGTGAATTCGGCGGAAAGAGGACCGGGGAGCTGTTTTTT.